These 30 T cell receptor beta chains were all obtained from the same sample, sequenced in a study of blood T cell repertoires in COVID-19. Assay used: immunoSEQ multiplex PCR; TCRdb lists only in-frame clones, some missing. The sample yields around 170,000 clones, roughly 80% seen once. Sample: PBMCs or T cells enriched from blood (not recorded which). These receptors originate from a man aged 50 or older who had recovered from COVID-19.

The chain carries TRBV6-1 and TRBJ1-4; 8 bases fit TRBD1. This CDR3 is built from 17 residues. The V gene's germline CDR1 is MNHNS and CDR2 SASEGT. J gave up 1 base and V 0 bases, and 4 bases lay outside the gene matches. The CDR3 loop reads CASSEATGGGTNEKLFF. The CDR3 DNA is TGTGCCAGCAGTGAAGCCACAGGGGGGGGAACTAATGAAAAACTGTTTTTT.

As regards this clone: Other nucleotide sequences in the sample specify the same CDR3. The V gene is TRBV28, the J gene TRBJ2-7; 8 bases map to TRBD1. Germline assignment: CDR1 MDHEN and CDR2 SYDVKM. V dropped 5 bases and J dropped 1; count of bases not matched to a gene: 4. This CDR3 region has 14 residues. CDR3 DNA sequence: TGTGCCAGCAGTCGGACAGGGCGATCCTACGAGCAGTACTTC. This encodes CASSRTGRSYEQYF.

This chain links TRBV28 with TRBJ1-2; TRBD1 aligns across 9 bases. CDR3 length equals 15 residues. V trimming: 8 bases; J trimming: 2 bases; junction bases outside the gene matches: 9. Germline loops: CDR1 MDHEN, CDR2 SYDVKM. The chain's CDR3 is CASVSQGQGNYGYTF. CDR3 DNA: TGTGCCAGCGTAAGTCAAGGACAGGGGAACTATGGCTACACCTTC.

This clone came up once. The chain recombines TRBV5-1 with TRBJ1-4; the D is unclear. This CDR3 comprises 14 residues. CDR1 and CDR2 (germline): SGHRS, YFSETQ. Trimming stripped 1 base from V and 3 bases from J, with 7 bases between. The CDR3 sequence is CASSLSGANEKLFF. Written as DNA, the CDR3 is TGCGCCAGCAGCTTGTCGGGAGCTAATGAAAAACTGTTTTTT.

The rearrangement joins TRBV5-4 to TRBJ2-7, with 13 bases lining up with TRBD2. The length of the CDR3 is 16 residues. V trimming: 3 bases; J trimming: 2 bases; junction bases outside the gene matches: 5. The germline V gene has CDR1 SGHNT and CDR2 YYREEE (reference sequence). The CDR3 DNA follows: TGTGCCAGCAGCTCTCCGGGACTAGCGGGGACCTACGAGCAGTACTTC. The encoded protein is CASSSPGLAGTYEQYF.

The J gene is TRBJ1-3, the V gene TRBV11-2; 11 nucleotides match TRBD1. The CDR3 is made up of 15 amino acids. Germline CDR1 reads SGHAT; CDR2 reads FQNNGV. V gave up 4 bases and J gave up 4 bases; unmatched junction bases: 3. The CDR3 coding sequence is TGTGCCAGCAGCTCTGGGACAGGGGGAGGAAACACCATATATTTT. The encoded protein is CASSSGTGGGNTIYF. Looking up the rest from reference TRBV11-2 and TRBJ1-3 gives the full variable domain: EAGVAQSPRYKIIEKRQSVAFWCNPISGHATLYWYQQILGQGPKLLIQFQNNGVVDDSQLPKDRFSAERLKGVDSTLKIQPAKLEDSAVYLCASSSGTGGGNTIYFGEGSWLTVV.

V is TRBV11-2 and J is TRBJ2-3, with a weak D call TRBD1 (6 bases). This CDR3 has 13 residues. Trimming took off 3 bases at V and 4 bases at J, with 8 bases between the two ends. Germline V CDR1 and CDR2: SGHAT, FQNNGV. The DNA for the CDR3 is TGTGCCAGCAGCTTCGGACAGCCAGATACGCAGTATTTT. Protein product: CASSFGQPDTQYF.

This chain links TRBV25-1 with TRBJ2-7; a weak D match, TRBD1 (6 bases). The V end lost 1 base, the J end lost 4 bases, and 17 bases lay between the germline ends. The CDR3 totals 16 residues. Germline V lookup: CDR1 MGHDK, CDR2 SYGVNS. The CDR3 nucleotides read TGTGCCAGCAGTGAATTCGAGACAGGATCGGGGTACGAGCAGTACTTC. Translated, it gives CASSEFETGSGYEQYF.

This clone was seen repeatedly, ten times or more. CDR3 DNA: TGTGCCAGCAGCTTGGGGACAGGGTATAATTCACCCCTCCACTTT. This sequence encodes CASSLGTGYNSPLHF. This chain links TRBV7-8 with TRBJ1-6, with 9 bases aligning to TRBD1. Germline CDR1 reads SGHVS; CDR2 reads FQNEAQ. The CDR3 runs 15 residues. With V trimmed by 3 bases and J by 4 bases, 1 base remained unmatched. The variable domain in full, completed from reference TRBV7-8 and TRBJ1-6, reads GAGVSQSPRYKVAKRGQDVALRCDPISGHVSLFWYQQALGQGPEFLTYFQNEAQLDKSGLPSDRFFAERPEGSVSTLKIQRTQQEDSAVYLCASSLGTGYNSPLHFGNGTRLTVT.

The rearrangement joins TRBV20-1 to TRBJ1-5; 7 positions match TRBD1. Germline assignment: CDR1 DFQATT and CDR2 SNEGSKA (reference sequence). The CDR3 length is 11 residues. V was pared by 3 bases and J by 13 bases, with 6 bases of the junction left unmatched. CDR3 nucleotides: TGCAGTGCTAGCGGGACAGCCCCTCAGCATTTT. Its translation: CSASGTAPQHF.

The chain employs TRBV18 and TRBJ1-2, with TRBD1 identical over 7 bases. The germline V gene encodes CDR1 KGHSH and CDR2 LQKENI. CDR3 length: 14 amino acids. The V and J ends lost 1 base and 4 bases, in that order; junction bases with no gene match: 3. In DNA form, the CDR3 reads TGTGCCAGCTCACCACAGGGGGCGGGCTATGGCTACACCTTC. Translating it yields CASSPQGAGYGYTF.

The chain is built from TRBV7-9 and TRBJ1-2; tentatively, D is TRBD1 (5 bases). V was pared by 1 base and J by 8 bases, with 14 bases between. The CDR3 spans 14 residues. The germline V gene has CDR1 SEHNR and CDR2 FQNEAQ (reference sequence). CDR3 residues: CASSLVLRGGGYTF. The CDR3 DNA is TGTGCCAGCAGCTTAGTCCTAAGGGGAGGGGGCTACACCTTC.

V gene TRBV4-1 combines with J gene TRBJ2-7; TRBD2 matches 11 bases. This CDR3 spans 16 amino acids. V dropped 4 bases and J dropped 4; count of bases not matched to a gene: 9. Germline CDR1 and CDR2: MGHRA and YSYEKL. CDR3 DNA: TGCGCCAGCAGCCTCCAAGGTAGCGGGGGGGTGTACGAGCAGTACTTC. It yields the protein CASSLQGSGGVYEQYF.

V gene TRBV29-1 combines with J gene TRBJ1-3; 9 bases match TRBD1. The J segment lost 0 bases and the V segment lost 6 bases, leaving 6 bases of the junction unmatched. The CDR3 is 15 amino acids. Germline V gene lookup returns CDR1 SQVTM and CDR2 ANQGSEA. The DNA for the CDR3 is TGCAGCGTGGCCGGGACAGGGACCTCTGGAAACACCATATATTTT. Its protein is CSVAGTGTSGNTIYF.

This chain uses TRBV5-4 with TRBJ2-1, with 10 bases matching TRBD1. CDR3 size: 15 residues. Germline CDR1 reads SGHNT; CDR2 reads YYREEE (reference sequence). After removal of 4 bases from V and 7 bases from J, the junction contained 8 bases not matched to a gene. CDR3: CASSAPGQGKNEQFF. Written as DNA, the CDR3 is TGTGCCAGCAGCGCGCCGGGACAGGGGAAAAATGAGCAGTTCTTC.

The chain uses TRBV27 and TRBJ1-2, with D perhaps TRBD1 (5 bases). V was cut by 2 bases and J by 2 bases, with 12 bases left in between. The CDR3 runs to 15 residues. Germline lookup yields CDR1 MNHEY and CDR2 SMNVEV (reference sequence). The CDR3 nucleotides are TGTGCCAGCAGTTTAAGGGGAGGTAAAAACTATGGCTACACCTTC. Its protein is CASSLRGGKNYGYTF.

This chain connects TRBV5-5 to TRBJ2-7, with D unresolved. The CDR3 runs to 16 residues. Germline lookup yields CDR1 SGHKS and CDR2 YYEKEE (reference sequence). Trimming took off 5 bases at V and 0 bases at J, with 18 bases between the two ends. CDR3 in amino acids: CASRFHPSPSSYEQYF. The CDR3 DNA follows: TGTGCCAGCAGATTCCACCCTTCCCCCAGCTCCTACGAGCAGTACTTC.

CDR3 sequence (DNA): TGTGCCAGTAGTTCTCGGACAGGGAACACTGAAGCTTTCTTT. Residues: CASSSRTGNTEAFF. The chain has TRBV19 and TRBJ1-1; 7 nucleotides line up with TRBD1. V shed 5 bases, J shed 1 base, and the junction held 4 bases outside the gene matches. Germline V lookup: CDR1 LNHDA, CDR2 SQIVND (reference sequence). The CDR3 totals 14 residues.

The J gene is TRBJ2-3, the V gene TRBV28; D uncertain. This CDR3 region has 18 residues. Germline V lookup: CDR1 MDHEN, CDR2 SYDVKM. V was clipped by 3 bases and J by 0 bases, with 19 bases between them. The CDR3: CASSLSIRIVQSTDTQYF. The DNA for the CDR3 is TGTGCCAGCAGTTTGTCGATTCGGATCGTACAGAGCACAGATACGCAGTATTTT.

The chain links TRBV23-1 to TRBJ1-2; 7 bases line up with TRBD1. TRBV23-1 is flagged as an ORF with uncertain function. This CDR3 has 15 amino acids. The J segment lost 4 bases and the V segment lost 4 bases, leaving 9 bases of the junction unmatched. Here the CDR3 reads CASSPTRDSPYGYTF. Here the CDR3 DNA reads TGCGCCAGCAGTCCTACCAGGGACAGCCCCTATGGCTACACCTTC.

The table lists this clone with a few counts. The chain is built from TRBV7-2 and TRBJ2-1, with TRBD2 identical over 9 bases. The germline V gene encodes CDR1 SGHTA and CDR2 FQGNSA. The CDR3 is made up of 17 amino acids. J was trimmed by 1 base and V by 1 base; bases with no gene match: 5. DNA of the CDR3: TGTGCCAGCAGCTTAGAGCCTAGCGGGGTTTCCTACAATGAGCAGTTCTTC. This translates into CASSLEPSGVSYNEQFF.

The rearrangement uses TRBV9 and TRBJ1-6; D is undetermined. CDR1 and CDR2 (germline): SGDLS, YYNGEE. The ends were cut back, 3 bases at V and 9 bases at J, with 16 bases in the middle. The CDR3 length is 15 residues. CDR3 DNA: TGTGCCAGCAGCGGCGACCTTCCCCGAGGTTCACCCCTCCACTTT. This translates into CASSGDLPRGSPLHF.

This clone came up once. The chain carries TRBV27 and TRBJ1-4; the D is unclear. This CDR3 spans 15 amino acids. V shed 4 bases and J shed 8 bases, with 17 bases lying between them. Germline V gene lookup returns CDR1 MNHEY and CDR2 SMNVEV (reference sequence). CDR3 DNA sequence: TGTGCCAGCAGTTCCGGTGGGATAGGGAGCGAAAAACTGTTTTTT. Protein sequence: CASSSGGIGSEKLFF.

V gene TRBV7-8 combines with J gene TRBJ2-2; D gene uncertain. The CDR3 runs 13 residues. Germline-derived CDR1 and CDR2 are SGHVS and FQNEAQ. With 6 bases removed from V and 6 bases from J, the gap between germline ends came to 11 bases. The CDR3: CASRPSVAGELFF. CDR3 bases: TGTGCCAGCAGACCCAGCGTTGCCGGGGAGCTGTTTTTT.

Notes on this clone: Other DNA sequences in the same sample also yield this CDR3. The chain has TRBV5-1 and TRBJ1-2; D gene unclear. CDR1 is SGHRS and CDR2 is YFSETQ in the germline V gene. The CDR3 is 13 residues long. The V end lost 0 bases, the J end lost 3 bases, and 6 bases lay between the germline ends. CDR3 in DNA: TGCGCCAGCAGCTTGGCCGGGGACTATGGCTACACCTTC. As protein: CASSLAGDYGYTF.

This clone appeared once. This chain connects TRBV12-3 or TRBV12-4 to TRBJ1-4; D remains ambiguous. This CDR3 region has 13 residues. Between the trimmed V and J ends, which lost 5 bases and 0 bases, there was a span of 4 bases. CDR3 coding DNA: TGTGCCAGCAGTCCTCCAACTAATGAAAAACTGTTTTTT. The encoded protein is CASSPPTNEKLFF.

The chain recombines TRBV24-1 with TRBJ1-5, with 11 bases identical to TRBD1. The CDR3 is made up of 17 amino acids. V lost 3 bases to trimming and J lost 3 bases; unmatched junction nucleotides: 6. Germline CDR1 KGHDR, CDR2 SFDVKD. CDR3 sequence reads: CATSDTRTGGPNQPQHF. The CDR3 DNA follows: TGTGCCACCAGTGATACACGGACAGGGGGCCCCAATCAGCCCCAGCATTTT.

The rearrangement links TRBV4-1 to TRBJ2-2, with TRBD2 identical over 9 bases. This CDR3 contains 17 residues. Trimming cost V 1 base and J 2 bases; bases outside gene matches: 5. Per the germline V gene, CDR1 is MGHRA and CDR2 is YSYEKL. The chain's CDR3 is CASSQARLAANTGELFF. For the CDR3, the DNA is TGCGCCAGCAGCCAAGCAAGACTAGCGGCCAACACCGGGGAGCTGTTTTTT.

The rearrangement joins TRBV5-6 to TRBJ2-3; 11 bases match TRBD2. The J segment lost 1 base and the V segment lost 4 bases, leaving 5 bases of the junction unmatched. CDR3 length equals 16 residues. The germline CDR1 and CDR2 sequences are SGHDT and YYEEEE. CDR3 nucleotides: TGTGCCAGCAGCCCGACTAGCGGGGTTGGCACAGATACGCAGTATTTT. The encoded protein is CASSPTSGVGTDTQYF.

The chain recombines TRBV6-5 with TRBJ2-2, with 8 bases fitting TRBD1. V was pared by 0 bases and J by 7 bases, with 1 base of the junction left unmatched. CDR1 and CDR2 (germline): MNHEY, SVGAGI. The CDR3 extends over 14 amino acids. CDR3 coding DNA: TGTGCCAGCAGTTACTCTACAGGGGGCGGGGAGCTGTTTTTT. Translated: CASSYSTGGGELFF.